The clone carrying this T cell receptor beta chain was detected ten times or more. The TCR beta CDR3 regions underwent amplification using RNA transcripts as the source. Researchers ran a first-round RT-PCR on the TCR CDR3 using the HTBI primer set. A single record per CDR3 protein comes from TCRdb applying MiXCR to the multiplex PCR reads. The sample lists 400,000 to 600,000 distinct CDR3 sequences, about 15% occurring once. The sample is drawn from a study of T cells in Graves' hyperthyroidism and ophthalmopathy. Uncontrolled infection, other autoimmune disease, pregnancy and lactation each barred patients from inclusion. CDR3 length: 13 residues. Germline trimming cut 5 bases from V and 5 bases from J; bases unmatched to any gene: 7. Germline V lookup: CDR1 DFQATT, CDR2 SNEGSKA (reference sequence).

This receptor was identified in a woman aged 30 to 39 with Graves' ophthalmopathy. The rearrangement joins TRBV20-1 to TRBJ2-7; TRBD1 aligns across 9 bases. The sequencing sample was made of blood. The CDR3 here is CSALRDRVDEQYF. DNA for the CDR3: TGCAGTGCTCTCCGGGACAGGGTCGACGAGCAGTACTTC.